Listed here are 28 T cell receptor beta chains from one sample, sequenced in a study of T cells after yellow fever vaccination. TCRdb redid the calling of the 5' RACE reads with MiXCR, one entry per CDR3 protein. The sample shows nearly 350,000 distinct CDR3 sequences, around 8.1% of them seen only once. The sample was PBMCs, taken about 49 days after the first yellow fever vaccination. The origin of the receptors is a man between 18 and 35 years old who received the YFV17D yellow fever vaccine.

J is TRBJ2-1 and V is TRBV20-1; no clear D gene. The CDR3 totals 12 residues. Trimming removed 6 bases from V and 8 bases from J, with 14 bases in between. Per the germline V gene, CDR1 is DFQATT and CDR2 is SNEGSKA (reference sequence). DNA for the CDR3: TGCAGTGCCCCTATGCTGGTTTATGAGCAGTTCTTC. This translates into CSAPMLVYEQFF.

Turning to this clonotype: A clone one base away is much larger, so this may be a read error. CDR3 nucleotides: TGTGCCAGCAGCGAACCGATCGGGCCAGAACGGGATACGCAGTATTTT. Residues: CASSEPIGPERDTQYF. The V and J genes are TRBV7-3 and TRBJ2-3; D call uncertain. CDR3 size: 16 residues. The V and J ends lost 5 bases and 6 bases respectively, with 21 bases between them. Germline CDR1 SGHTA, CDR2 FQGTGA.

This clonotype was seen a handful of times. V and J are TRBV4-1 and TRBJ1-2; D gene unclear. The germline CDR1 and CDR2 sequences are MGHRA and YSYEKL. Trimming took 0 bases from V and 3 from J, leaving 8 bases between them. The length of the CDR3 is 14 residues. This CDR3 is CASSQESYDYGYTF. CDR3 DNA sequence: TGCGCCAGCAGCCAAGAATCCTATGACTATGGCTACACCTTC.

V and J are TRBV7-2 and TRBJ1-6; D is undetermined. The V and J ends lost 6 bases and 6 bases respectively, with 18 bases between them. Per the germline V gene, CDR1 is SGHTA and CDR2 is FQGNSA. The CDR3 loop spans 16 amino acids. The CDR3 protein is CASSPHLLGSNSPLHF. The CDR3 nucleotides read TGTGCCAGCAGTCCCCACCTCCTAGGTTCTAATTCACCCCTCCACTTT.

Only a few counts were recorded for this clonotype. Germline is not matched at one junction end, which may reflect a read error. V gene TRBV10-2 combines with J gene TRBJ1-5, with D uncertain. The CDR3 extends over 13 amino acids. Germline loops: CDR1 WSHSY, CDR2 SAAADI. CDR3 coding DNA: TGTGCCAGTAGCGACCTGGGCAATCAGCCCCAGCATTTT. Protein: CASSDLGNQPQHF.

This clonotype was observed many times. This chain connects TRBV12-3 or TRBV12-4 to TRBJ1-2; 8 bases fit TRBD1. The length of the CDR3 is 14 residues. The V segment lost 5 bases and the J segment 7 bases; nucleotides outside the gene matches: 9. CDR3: CASSPQGQAFGYTF. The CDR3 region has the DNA TGTGCCAGCAGTCCCCAGGGACAGGCCTTTGGCTACACCTTC.

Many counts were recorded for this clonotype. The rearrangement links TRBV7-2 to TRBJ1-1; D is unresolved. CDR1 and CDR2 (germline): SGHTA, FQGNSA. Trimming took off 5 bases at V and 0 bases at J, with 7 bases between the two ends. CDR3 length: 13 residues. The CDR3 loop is CASSPRLNTEAFF. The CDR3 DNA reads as TGTGCCAGCAGCCCCCGGCTGAACACTGAAGCTTTCTTT.

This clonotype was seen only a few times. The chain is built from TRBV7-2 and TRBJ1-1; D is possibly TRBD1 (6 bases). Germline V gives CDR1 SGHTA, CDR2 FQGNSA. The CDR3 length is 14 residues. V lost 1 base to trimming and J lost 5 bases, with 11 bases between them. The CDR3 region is CASSLGLQGTEAFF. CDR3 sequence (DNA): TGTGCCAGCAGCTTAGGCCTACAGGGTACTGAAGCTTTCTTT. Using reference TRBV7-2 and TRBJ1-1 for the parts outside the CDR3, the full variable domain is GAGVSQSPSNKVTEKGKDVELRCDPISGHTALYWYRQSLGQGLEFLIYFQGNSAPDKSGLPSDRFSAERTGGSVSTLTIQRTQQEDSAVYLCASSLGLQGTEAFFGQGTRLTVV.

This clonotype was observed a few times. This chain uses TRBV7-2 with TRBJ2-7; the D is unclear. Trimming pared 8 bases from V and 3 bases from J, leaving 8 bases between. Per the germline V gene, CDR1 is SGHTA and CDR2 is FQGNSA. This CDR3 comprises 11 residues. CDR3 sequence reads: CASSVYYEQYF. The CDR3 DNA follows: TGTGCCAGCTCTGTGTACTACGAGCAGTACTTC. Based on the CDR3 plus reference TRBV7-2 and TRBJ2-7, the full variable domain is GAGVSQSPSNKVTEKGKDVELRCDPISGHTALYWYRQSLGQGLEFLIYFQGNSAPDKSGLPSDRFSAERTGGSVSTLTIQRTQQEDSAVYLCASSVYYEQYFGPGTRLTVT.

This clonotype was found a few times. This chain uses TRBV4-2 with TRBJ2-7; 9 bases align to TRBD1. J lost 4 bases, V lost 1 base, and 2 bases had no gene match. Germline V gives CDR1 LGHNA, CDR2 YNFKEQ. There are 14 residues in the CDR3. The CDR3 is CASSQGQGEYEQYF. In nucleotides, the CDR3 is TGTGCCAGCAGCCAAGGACAGGGGGAGTACGAGCAGTACTTC.

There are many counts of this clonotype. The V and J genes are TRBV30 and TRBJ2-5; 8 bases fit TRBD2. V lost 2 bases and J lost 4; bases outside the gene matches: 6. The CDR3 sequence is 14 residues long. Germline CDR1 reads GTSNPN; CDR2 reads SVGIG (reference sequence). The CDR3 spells CAWSFSGASETQYF. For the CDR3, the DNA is TGTGCCTGGAGTTTTAGCGGGGCCTCAGAGACCCAGTACTTC.

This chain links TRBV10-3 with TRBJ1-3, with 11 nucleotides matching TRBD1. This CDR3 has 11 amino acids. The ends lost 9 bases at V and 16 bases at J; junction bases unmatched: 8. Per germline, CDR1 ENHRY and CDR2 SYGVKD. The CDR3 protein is CAIGQGASSYF. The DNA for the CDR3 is TGTGCCATAGGACAGGGGGCCTCGTCGTATTTT.

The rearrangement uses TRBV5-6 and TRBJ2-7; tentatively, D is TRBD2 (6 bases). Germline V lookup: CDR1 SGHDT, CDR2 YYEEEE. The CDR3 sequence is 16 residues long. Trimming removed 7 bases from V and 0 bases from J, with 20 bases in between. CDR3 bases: TGTGCCAGCTCATCGTCTGAACTAGCCCGCTCCTACGAGCAGTACTTC. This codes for CASSSSELARSYEQYF.

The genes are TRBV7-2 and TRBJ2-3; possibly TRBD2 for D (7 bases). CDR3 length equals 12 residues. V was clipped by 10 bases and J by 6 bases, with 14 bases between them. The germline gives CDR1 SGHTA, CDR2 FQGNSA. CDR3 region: CATHGGRDTQYF. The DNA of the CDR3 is TGTGCCACTCACGGGGGGCGGGATACGCAGTATTTT.

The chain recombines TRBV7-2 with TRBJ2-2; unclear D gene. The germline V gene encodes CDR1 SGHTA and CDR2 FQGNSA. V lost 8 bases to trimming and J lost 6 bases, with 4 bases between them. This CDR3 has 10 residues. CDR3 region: CASGPGELFF. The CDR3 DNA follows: TGTGCCAGCGGGCCCGGGGAGCTGTTTTTT.

CDR3 loop: CASSLPGANTIYF. As DNA, the CDR3 is TGTGCCAGCAGCTTGCCAGGGGCAAACACCATATATTTT. The genes are TRBV5-5 and TRBJ1-3; tentatively, D is TRBD1 (6 bases). CDR3 length equals 13 residues. The germline V gene encodes CDR1 SGHKS and CDR2 YYEKEE (reference sequence). Trimming removed 1 base at V and 6 bases at J, with 8 bases between.

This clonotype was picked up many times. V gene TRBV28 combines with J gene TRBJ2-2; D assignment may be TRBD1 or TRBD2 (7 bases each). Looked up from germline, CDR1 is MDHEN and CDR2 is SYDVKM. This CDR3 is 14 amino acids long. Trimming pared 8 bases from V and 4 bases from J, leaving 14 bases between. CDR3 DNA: TGTGCCAGCGGGGAGGGGGCTGGCACCGGGGAGCTGTTTTTT. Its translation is CASGEGAGTGELFF. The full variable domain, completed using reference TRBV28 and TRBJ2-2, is DVKVTQSSRYLVKRTGEKVFLECVQDMDHENMFWYRQDPGLGLRLIYFSYDVKMKEKGDIPEGYSVSREKKERFSLILESASTNQTSMYLCASGEGAGTGELFFGEGSRLTVL.

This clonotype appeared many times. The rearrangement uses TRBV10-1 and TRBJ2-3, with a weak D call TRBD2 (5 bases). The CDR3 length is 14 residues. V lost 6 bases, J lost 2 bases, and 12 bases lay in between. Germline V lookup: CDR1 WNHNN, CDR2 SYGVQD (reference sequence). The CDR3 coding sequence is TGCGCCAGCAGCTTTACGGGGTACACAGATACGCAGTATTTT. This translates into CASSFTGYTDTQYF.

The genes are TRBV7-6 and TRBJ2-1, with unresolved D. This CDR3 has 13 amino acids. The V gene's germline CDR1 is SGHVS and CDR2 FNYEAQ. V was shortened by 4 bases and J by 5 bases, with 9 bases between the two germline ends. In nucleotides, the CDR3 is TGTGCCAGCAGCTCGGACGGACACAATGAGCAGTTCTTC. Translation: CASSSDGHNEQFF. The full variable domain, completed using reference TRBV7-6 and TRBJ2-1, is GAGVSQSPRYKVTKRGQDVALRCDPISGHVSLYWYRQALGQGPEFLTYFNYEAQQDKSGLPNDRFSAERPEGSISTLTIQRTEQRDSAMYRCASSSDGHNEQFFGPGTRLTVL.

The CDR3 here is CASSLVVRDRAFF. The CDR3 DNA reads TGTGCCAGCAGCTTAGTGGTCAGAGACCGAGCTTTCTTT. The chain carries TRBV7-6 and TRBJ1-1; unclear D gene. Germline CDR1 SGHVS, CDR2 FNYEAQ. Deletions cut 1 base from V and 10 bases from J, with 13 bases between. This CDR3 is 13 amino acids long.

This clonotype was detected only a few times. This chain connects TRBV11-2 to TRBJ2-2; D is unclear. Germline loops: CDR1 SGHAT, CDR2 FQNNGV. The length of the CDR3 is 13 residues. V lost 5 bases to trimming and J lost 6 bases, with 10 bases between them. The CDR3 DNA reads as TGTGCCAGCAGCACCATTCATGCCGGGGAGCTGTTTTTT. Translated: CASSTIHAGELFF.

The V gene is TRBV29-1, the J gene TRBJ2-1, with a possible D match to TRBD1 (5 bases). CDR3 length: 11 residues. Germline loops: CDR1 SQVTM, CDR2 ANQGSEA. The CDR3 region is CTTGYDNEQFF. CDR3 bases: TGCACAACAGGATACGACAATGAGCAGTTCTTC.

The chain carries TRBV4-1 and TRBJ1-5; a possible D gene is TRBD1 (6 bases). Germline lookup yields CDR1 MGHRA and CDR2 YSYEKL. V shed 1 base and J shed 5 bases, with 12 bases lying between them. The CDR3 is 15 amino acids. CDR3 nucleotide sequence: TGCGCCAGCAGCCAAGGATCGGACAGCTATCAGCCCCAGCATTTT. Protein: CASSQGSDSYQPQHF.

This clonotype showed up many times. In DNA form, the CDR3 reads TGTGCCAGCAGCCGGGGATCGAACACTGAAGCTTTCTTT. Its protein is CASSRGSNTEAFF. The chain recombines TRBV12-3 or TRBV12-4 with TRBJ1-1; no clear D. The CDR3 is 13 amino acids. V was clipped by 6 bases and J by 1 base, with 9 bases between them.

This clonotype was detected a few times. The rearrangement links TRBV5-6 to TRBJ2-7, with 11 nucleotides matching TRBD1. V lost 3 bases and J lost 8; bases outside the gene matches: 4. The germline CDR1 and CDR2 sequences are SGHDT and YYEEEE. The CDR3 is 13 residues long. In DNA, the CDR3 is TGTGCCAGCAGCTGGGACAGGGGGACCCAGCAGTACTTC. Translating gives CASSWDRGTQQYF.

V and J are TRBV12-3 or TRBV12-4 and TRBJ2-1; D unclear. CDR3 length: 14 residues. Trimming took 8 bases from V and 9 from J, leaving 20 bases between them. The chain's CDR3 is CASRRGSGIVEQFF. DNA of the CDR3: TGTGCCAGCCGGAGAGGTAGTGGTATAGTTGAGCAGTTCTTC.

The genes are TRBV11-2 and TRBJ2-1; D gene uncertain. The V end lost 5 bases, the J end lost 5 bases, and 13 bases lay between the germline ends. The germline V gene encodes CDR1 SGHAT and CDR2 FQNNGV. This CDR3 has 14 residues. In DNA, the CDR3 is TGTGCCAGCAGCCGTATGGGGTTGAACAATGAGCAGTTCTTC. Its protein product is CASSRMGLNNEQFF.

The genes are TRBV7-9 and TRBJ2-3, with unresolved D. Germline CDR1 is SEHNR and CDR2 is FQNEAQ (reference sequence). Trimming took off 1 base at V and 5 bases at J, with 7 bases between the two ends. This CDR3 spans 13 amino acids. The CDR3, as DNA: TGTGCCAGCAGCTTAGTAGATGTAGATACGCAGTATTTT. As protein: CASSLVDVDTQYF.